The text below deals with one T cell receptor beta chain. The antigen it recognizes is unknown. Base qualities are not at hand, and no much larger clone is one base apart. This sample was included in a study of blood T cell repertoires in COVID-19 (dated by TCRdb to 2018 to 2020). At the level of the whole study: The collaborator samples originated in the United States, Italy and Spain and spanned the acute and convalescent phases of COVID-19. Samples were obtained from the ongoing ImmuneRACE study (first 160 participants) and from roughly 1,300 subjects provided by 6 global collaborators. The prospective study material was composed of cDNA or gDNA derived from T cells, B-cell-depleted T cells, or PBMCs. The sample metadata nearly always contained a de-identified subject ID, COVID-19 status, age in years and sex. A freely available public database, intended as a resource for researchers studying the immune response to SARS-CoV-2, is where the repertoires were released. Subjects who had been exposed to COVID-19, were actively infected with it, or had recovered from it provided the deeply sampled blood TCRbeta repertoires that made up the dataset. Where available, HLA class I and class II types were taken from metadata supplied by the sample provider and were not determined by assay-based typing.

CDR1 and CDR2, per the germline V gene (reference sequence), are MNHNY and SVGAGI. The germline V and J ends show losses of 2 bases and 5 bases respectively, and no gene match explains 3 bases of the junction. Measured from the cysteine to the phenylalanine, the CDR3 is 14 residues long. Here the CDR3 DNA is all that survives: 42 bases in frame from base 1. Overall study results and their limits: The quantity of clinical and demographic metadata differed by source and by participant and was supplied without curation.

Whole blood was collected in K2EDTA tubes by collaborating institutions according to the institutions' own protocols. For TCRbeta analysis, collaborators shipped samples as frozen whole blood, isolated PBMCs, or DNA extracted from either of those sample types. The immunoSEQ Assay, a bias-controlled multiplex PCR, was used to amplify TCRbeta CDR3 regions from genomic DNA. The source study handled its data this way. Within the assay, amplification of reference gene primers was used to estimate how many nucleated cells each sample contained. To quantify the absolute abundance of each unique TCRbeta CDR3 rearrangement, sequence reads were collapsed and filtered. For each sample, productive Simpson clonality was calculated as the square root of Simpson's diversity index over productive rearrangements. TCRdb obtained this table from immuneACCESS and retained in-frame rearrangements with V and J assigned. These tables miss some clones; where compared with another copy, unresolved V genes account for less than half of the shortfall, and the remainder is unexplained. The V and J calls and the clone size are those of that table, but D and trimming were determined from the DNA. Present in this sample are approximately 71,000 clones, 60% to 85% of which were seen just once. The top ten clones comprise around 23% of the sample.

Sequencing was carried out using peripheral blood. In this chain, TRBV6-6 is recombined with TRBJ1-2, with 9 bases aligning to TRBD1. The sequence came from a human donor in a cohort sampled during active COVID-19. The bases read TGTGCCAGCAGTTACCCGGACAGGGGTTATGGCTACACCTTC. Translated, it gives CASSYPDRGYGYTF.